These 12 T cell receptor beta chains came from one sample sequenced in a study of blood T cell repertoires in COVID-19. The data were produced by immunoSEQ multiplex PCR, yet TCRdb's version contains in-frame clones alone and is incomplete. The repertoire includes roughly 100,000 clones, about 90% of them detected once, and roughly 14% sits in the top ten. The source material was peripheral blood. The receptors shown here come from a man over 45 with acute or convalescent COVID-19.

The V call is TRBV15, the J call TRBJ2-7; D perhaps matches TRBD2 (6 bases). This CDR3 is built from 14 residues. Germline loops: CDR1 LNHNV, CDR2 YYDKDF (reference sequence). V was cut by 5 bases and J by 5 bases, with 16 bases left in between. Here the CDR3 DNA reads TGTGCCACCAGCGGAGGGATGCAGAGGAACGAGCAGTACTTC. Translating it yields CATSGGMQRNEQYF.

The chain recombines TRBV27 with TRBJ2-1, with 7 bases that match TRBD2. The CDR3 runs 16 residues. CDR1 is MNHEY, CDR2 SMNVEV, per germline (reference sequence). V was pared by 6 bases and J by 5 bases, with 13 bases of the junction left unmatched. The CDR3 DNA follows: TGTGCCAGCAGGCCCCCCGGAGGGCGGGGGAACAATGAGCAGTTCTTC. Its protein product is CASRPPGGRGNNEQFF.

This sequence joins TRBV7-9 and TRBJ2-2, with D possibly being TRBD1 (5 bases). V was shortened by 1 base and J by 0 bases, with 6 bases between the two germline ends. Per germline, CDR1 SEHNR and CDR2 FQNEAQ (reference sequence). The length of the CDR3 is 15 residues. The CDR3 DNA reads as TGTGCCAGCAGCTTAGGGGGCGCGAACACCGGGGAGCTGTTTTTT. Translated: CASSLGGANTGELFF.

The chain has TRBV18 and TRBJ2-2; D not certain. V was shortened by 2 bases and J by 0 bases, with 7 bases between the two germline ends. Germline V gene data show CDR1 as KGHSH and CDR2 as LQKENI. CDR3 length: 15 residues. The CDR3 region has the DNA TGTGCCAGCTCACCATCCACGGCGAACACCGGGGAGCTGTTTTTT. This encodes CASSPSTANTGELFF.

This clone came up once. The chain carries TRBV3-1 (or the pseudogene TRBV3-2) and TRBJ2-3, with a possible D match to TRBD1 (5 bases). Per the germline V gene, CDR1 is LGHDT and CDR2 is YNNKEL (reference sequence). Trimming took off 6 bases at V and 4 bases at J, with 14 bases between the two ends. The CDR3 consists of 14 residues. The CDR3 here is CASRQTGKSDTQYF. CDR3 in DNA: TGTGCCAGCAGGCAAACAGGAAAATCAGATACGCAGTATTTT.

The CDR3 region is CASRDTGEAQPQHF. In DNA form, the CDR3 reads TGTGCCAGCCGCGACACAGGCGAAGCCCAGCCCCAGCATTTT. This chain joins TRBV28 and TRBJ1-5; weak D call: TRBD1 (5 bases). Trimming pared 8 bases from V and 7 bases from J, leaving 18 bases between. The CDR3 extends over 14 amino acids. Per germline, CDR1 MDHEN and CDR2 SYDVKM.

The table lists this clone with a count of one. This chain uses TRBV2 with TRBJ2-7, with 8 bases fitting TRBD2. V trimming: 4 bases; J trimming: 6 bases; junction bases outside the gene matches: 5. Germline CDR1 is SNHLY and CDR2 is FYNNEI. CDR3 length equals 13 residues. Written as DNA, the CDR3 is TGTGCCAGCAGTGGTGGACTAGCTGGCGAGCAGTACTTC. It is translated as CASSGGLAGEQYF.

This clone was seen once. This chain links TRBV6-6 with TRBJ1-2; possibly TRBD1 for D (6 bases). Germline CDR1 MNHNY, CDR2 SVGAGI (reference sequence). This CDR3 comprises 13 residues. The V end was cut by 5 bases, the J end by 8 bases, with 15 bases between. The CDR3 DNA sequence: TGTGCCAGCAGTCAAACAGGGTTTAGCGGCTACACCTTC. Encoded protein: CASSQTGFSGYTF.

This rearrangement joins TRBV6-6 to TRBJ2-7, with a weak D call TRBD1 (5 bases). The CDR3 is 16 residues long. Trimming shortened V by 2 bases and J by 3 bases, and 17 bases separated the two germline ends. The germline CDR1 and CDR2 sequences are MNHNY and SVGAGI (reference sequence). CDR3 sequence: CASSYDRQLGRYEQYF. The CDR3 DNA is TGTGCCAGCAGTTACGATAGACAGCTAGGCCGCTACGAGCAGTACTTC.

The V call is TRBV20-1, the J call TRBJ2-1, with 7 bases lining up with TRBD1. The CDR3 runs to 11 residues. Germline V gene data show CDR1 as DFQATT and CDR2 as SNEGSKA (reference sequence). With 5 bases clipped from V and 7 bases from J, the junction kept 2 bases outside the gene matches. The DNA of the CDR3 is TGCAGTGCTTTACAGGGGAATGAGCAGTTCTTC. Translation: CSALQGNEQFF.

The gene calls are TRBV3-1 (or the pseudogene TRBV3-2) and TRBJ2-1; 14 bases are a match to TRBD2. Germline assignment: CDR1 LGHDT and CDR2 YNNKEL (reference sequence). The CDR3 extends over 16 amino acids. Trimming cost V 4 bases and J 7 bases; bases outside gene matches: 6. CDR3 residues: CASSPRLAGGRNEQFF. The CDR3 DNA reads TGTGCCAGCAGCCCCCGACTAGCGGGAGGGAGGAATGAGCAGTTCTTC.

The J gene is TRBJ2-7, the V gene TRBV5-1, with 8 bases aligning to TRBD2. This CDR3 is built from 15 residues. Germline V gene lookup returns CDR1 SGHRS and CDR2 YFSETQ. With 2 bases clipped from V and 1 base from J, the junction kept 5 bases outside the gene matches. CDR3 loop: CASSFLLADSYEQYF. The CDR3 DNA is TGCGCCAGCAGCTTTCTACTAGCGGATTCCTACGAGCAGTACTTC.